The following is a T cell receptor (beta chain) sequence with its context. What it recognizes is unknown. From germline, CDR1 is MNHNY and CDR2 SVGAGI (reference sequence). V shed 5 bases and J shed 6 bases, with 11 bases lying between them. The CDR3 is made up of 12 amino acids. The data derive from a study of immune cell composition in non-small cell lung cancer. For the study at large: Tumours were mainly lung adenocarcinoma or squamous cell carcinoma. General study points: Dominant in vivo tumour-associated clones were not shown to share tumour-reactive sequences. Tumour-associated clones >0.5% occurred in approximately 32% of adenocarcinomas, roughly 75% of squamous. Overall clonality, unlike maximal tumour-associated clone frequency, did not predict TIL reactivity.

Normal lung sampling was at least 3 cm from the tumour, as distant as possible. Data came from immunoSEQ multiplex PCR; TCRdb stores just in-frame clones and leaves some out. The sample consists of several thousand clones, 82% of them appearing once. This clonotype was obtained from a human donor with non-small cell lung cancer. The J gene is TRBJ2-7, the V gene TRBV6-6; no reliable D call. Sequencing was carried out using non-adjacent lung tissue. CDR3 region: CASSTGRGEQYF. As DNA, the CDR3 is TGTGCCAGCAGTACCGGCAGAGGCGAGCAGTACTTC.